Below, 17 T cell receptor beta chains from the same sample are listed, as sequenced in a study of OX40 agonist ivuxolimab in advanced cancers. Data came from immunoSEQ multiplex PCR; TCRdb stores just in-frame clones and leaves some out. The sample lists approximately 67,000 clones, 91% occurring once. This specimen was CD4+ or CD8+ T cells sorted from blood, taken in a trial of the OX40 agonist ivuxolimab. The receptors originated from an adult with an advanced solid tumor such as melanoma, head and neck, liver or kidney cancer.

The V gene is TRBV18, the J gene TRBJ1-1; TRBD1 aligns across 12 bases. The V gene's germline CDR1 is KGHSH and CDR2 LQKENI. The CDR3 has 15 amino acids. The V segment lost 4 bases and the J segment 3 bases; nucleotides outside the gene matches: 3. CDR3 in amino acids: CASSRDRGPDTEAFF. CDR3 sequence (DNA): TGTGCCAGCTCACGGGACAGGGGGCCGGACACTGAAGCTTTCTTT. Together with reference TRBV18 and TRBJ1-1, the CDR3 gives the full variable domain: NAGVMQNPRHLVRRRGQEARLRCSPMKGHSHVYWYRQLPEEGLKFMVYLQKENIIDESGMPKERFSAEFPKEGPSILRIQQVVRGDSAAYFCASSRDRGPDTEAFFGQGTRLTVV.

The chain has TRBV7-2 and TRBJ2-3, with D perhaps matching TRBD1 or TRBD2 (6 bases each). In germline, CDR1 is SGHTA, CDR2 FQGNSA. This CDR3 contains 17 residues. V lost 1 base to trimming and J lost 7 bases, with 21 bases between them. In DNA form, the CDR3 reads TGTGCCAGCAGCTTAGTATTCGGGGACCCGGGGGCGAATACGCAGTATTTT. Its protein product is CASSLVFGDPGANTQYF. The whole variable domain, remainder taken from reference TRBV7-2 and TRBJ2-3, is GAGVSQSPSNKVTEKGKDVELRCDPISGHTALYWYRQSLGQGLEFLIYFQGNSAPDKSGLPSDRFSAERTGGSVSTLTIQRTQQEDSAVYLCASSLVFGDPGANTQYFGPGTRLTVL.

This chain links TRBV19 with TRBJ2-6; the D call may be TRBD1 or TRBD2 (5 bases each). The V and J ends lost 5 bases and 4 bases respectively, with 12 bases between them. Germline values: CDR1 LNHDA, CDR2 SQIVND (reference sequence). This CDR3 contains 15 residues. CDR3 DNA: TGTGCCAGTAGTGACCGGGGCCGAGGGGCCAACGTCCTGACTTTC. It encodes CASSDRGRGANVLTF.

The rearrangement joins TRBV4-2 to TRBJ2-3; 11 bases fit TRBD2. The germline CDR1 and CDR2 sequences are LGHNA and YNFKEQ. The CDR3 is 16 residues long. V lost 8 bases and J lost 6; bases outside the gene matches: 13. CDR3 sequence: CASAASGGNTRDTQYF. The DNA of the CDR3 is TGTGCCAGCGCGGCTAGCGGGGGGAACACTCGGGATACGCAGTATTTT.

The chain joins TRBV5-1 to TRBJ2-1; weak D call: TRBD2 (5 bases). V lost 0 bases and J lost 3, with 13 bases in between. The CDR3 is 16 amino acids. Per germline, CDR1 SGHRS and CDR2 YFSETQ. The CDR3, as DNA: TGCGCCAGCAGCTTGGCCGGTGGGAGTAACTACAATGAGCAGTTCTTC. Translation gives CASSLAGGSNYNEQFF.

CDR3 protein: CASSFLQGAEQFF. CDR3 coding DNA: TGTGCCAGCAGCTTTTTACAGGGCGCTGAGCAGTTCTTC. This chain links TRBV7-8 with TRBJ2-1; D perhaps matches TRBD1 (6 bases). CDR3 length equals 13 residues. The V gene lost 3 bases and the J gene lost 9 bases, with 12 bases spanning the gap. The germline gives CDR1 SGHVS, CDR2 FQNEAQ.

The CDR3 DNA sequence: TGTGCCAGCAGTTTATCTCCCCCAGGGACAGGGGCATTTAATGAAAAACTGTTTTTT. As protein: CASSLSPPGTGAFNEKLFF. V gene TRBV27 combines with J gene TRBJ1-4; the match to TRBD1 covers 10 bases. The J segment lost 4 bases and the V segment lost 0 bases, leaving 11 bases of the junction unmatched. CDR1 and CDR2 (germline): MNHEY, SMNVEV (reference sequence). This CDR3 has 19 amino acids.

This chain links TRBV11-3 with TRBJ1-3; no clear D gene. V lost 2 bases, J lost 8 bases, and 7 bases lay in between. The CDR3 is 12 amino acids. The germline V gene encodes CDR1 SGHNT and CDR2 YENEEA. In nucleotides, the CDR3 is TGTGCCAGCAGCTTATCGCCCGACACCATATATTTT. Translating gives CASSLSPDTIYF.

The chain links TRBV6-6 to TRBJ1-1; D gene uncertain. CDR1 and CDR2 from the germline V gene are MNHNY and SVGAGI (reference sequence). V lost 5 bases to trimming and J lost 11 bases, with 12 bases between them. The CDR3 has 11 residues. The CDR3 sequence: CASSPGGGAFF. CDR3 in DNA: TGTGCCAGCAGTCCGGGCGGTGGGGCTTTCTTT.

The chain joins TRBV19 to TRBJ1-5; tentatively, D is TRBD1 (5 bases). Germline values: CDR1 LNHDA, CDR2 SQIVND (reference sequence). Trimming shortened V by 2 bases and J by 6 bases, and 8 bases separated the two germline ends. There are 13 residues in the CDR3. The CDR3 region has the DNA TGTGCCAGTAGTATACAGGGTGTTCAGCCCCAGCATTTT. Its protein is CASSIQGVQPQHF.

J is TRBJ1-1 and V is TRBV14; D gene unclear. V lost 2 bases and J lost 1, with 11 bases in between. Germline lookup yields CDR1 SGHDN and CDR2 FVKESK. The CDR3 runs 15 residues. The CDR3 protein is CASSQTGSGNTEAFF. CDR3 DNA: TGTGCCAGCAGCCAAACTGGGTCAGGGAACACTGAAGCTTTCTTT.

V usage is TRBV28 and J usage is TRBJ2-1, with D perhaps assigned TRBD1 or TRBD2 (5 bases each). V was shortened by 0 bases and J by 2 bases, with 23 bases between the two germline ends. The CDR3 is 20 residues long. Germline values: CDR1 MDHEN, CDR2 SYDVKM. CDR3 sequence (DNA): TGTGCCAGCAGTTTATGGAGGGGCGGAGGATGGGACGAGACCTACAATGAGCAGTTCTTC. This translates into CASSLWRGGGWDETYNEQFF.

This chain links TRBV6-5 with TRBJ2-7, with a tentative D call TRBD2 (6 bases). This CDR3 comprises 13 residues. Trimming stripped 5 bases from V and 7 bases from J, with 15 bases between. Germline V CDR1 and CDR2: MNHEY, SVGAGI. The CDR3 region is CASSNARGLEQYF. The CDR3 region has the DNA TGTGCCAGCAGTAACGCGCGGGGATTGGAGCAGTACTTC.

V gene TRBV27 combines with J gene TRBJ2-2; D gene uncertain. V dropped 5 bases and J dropped 1 base, with 8 bases sitting between them. In germline, CDR1 is MNHEY, CDR2 SMNVEV (reference sequence). The CDR3 is 14 amino acids. This chain's CDR3 is CASSISLNTGELFF. In DNA, the CDR3 is TGTGCCAGCAGTATCTCTTTGAACACCGGGGAGCTGTTTTTT.

As for this clone: At one of its ends the junction is not consistent with the germline gene, which may arise from a read error. The rearrangement links TRBV2 to TRBJ2-1, with TRBD2 identical over 9 bases. The germline V gene encodes CDR1 SNHLY and CDR2 FYNNEI. The CDR3 runs 16 residues. This CDR3 reads CASSEVGAGGYIEQFF. The DNA of the CDR3 is TGTGCCAGCAGTGAAGTGGGAGCGGGGGGCTACATTGAGCAGTTCTTC.

The chain employs TRBV6-5 and TRBJ1-1; D is perhaps TRBD1 (5 bases). Germline V lookup: CDR1 MNHEY, CDR2 SVGAGI. The CDR3 has 13 amino acids. V was cut by 2 bases and J by 1 base, with 5 bases left in between. CDR3 nucleotides: TGTGCCAGCAGTTACGGGACGAACACTGAAGCTTTCTTT. Protein sequence: CASSYGTNTEAFF.

The chain employs TRBV10-3 and TRBJ1-5, with 8 bases lining up with TRBD1. With V trimmed by 6 bases and J by 5 bases, 3 bases remained unmatched. The CDR3 spans 13 residues. The germline CDR1 and CDR2 sequences are ENHRY and SYGVKD. CDR3 amino acids: CAIRQGADQPQHF. CDR3 in DNA: TGTGCCATCAGGCAGGGGGCCGATCAGCCCCAGCATTTT.